This TCR beta chain was identified during a study of breast tumors, draining lymph nodes, adjacent tissues. Study-wide results and limits: Tumor TCR diversity was below lymph nodes but above nontumor tissue. Data only fit, rather than demonstrated, lymph node origin of most tumor T cells. The data were judged consistent with most tumor T cells coming from lymph node and expanding in tumor. Tumor and nontumor repertoires were significantly more similar in luminal-like than in basal-like breast cancer.

The lymph nodes were axillary draining lymph nodes from breast cancer patients. Each CDR3 protein gets one entry after TCRdb re-called the multiplex PCR reads with MiXCR. Here the sample spans 150,000 to 200,000 distinct CDR3 sequences, about 33% being singletons. This clonotype was observed at least ten times. Antigen unknown. V was pared by 7 bases and J by 4 bases, with 23 bases between. The CDR3 runs 17 residues. CDR1 is SGHTA and CDR2 is FQGNSA in the germline V gene. The chain uses TRBV7-2 and TRBJ2-1, with D possibly being TRBD1 (5 bases). The sequence was obtained from a female donor with breast cancer. Some clones in this sample may be carry-over from other donors' samples. The sequenced sample consisted of axillary lymph node tissue. The CDR3 region has the DNA TGTGCCAGCACCTTTGATCCCGTTAGGGGTACATACAATGAGCAGTTCTTC. Amino acids: CASTFDPVRGTYNEQFF.